This is a list of T cell receptor beta chains from one sample in a study of OX40 agonist ivuxolimab in advanced cancers. Assay used: immunoSEQ multiplex PCR; TCRdb lists only in-frame clones, some missing. The sample contains approximately 92,000 clones, around 80% of which appear only once. Source: CD4+ or CD8+ T cells sorted from blood, taken in a trial of the OX40 agonist ivuxolimab. The source of these receptors is an adult with an advanced solid tumor such as melanoma, head and neck, liver or kidney cancer. Each CDR3 is given with its conserved first and last residue. The D gene is left open where the match is weak. Expanded clones get a size class; other rows say once, few or many, or leave the size out.

d_gene | abundance | j_gene | len | v_gene | CDR3aa | CDR3nt
TRBD2 | - | TRBJ2-3 | 14 | TRBV5-6 | CASSPGLAPDTQYF | TGTGCCAGCAGCCCGGGACTAGCCCCAGATACGCAGTATTTT
- | - | TRBJ2-7 | 14 | TRBV9 | CASSAGSEGYEQYF | TGTGCCAGCAGCGCTGGGTCTGAGGGCTACGAGCAGTACTTC
- | - | TRBJ2-3 | 13 | TRBV19 | CASKGKGADTQYF | TGTGCCAGTAAAGGGAAGGGGGCAGATACGCAGTATTTT
- | - | TRBJ1-2 | 14 | TRBV19 | CASSPGHHNYGYTF | TGTGCCAGTAGTCCGGGACACCATAACTATGGCTACACCTTC
- | - | TRBJ1-1 | 13 | TRBV11-2 | CASSPTGFTEAFF | TGTGCCAGCAGTCCCACAGGGTTCACTGAAGCTTTCTTT
- | - | TRBJ1-6 | 16 | TRBV27 | CASSLGQPNSGSPLHF | TGTGCCAGCAGCCTTGGACAGCCCAACAGCGGTTCACCCCTCCACTTT
- | - | TRBJ2-7 | 13 | TRBV29-1 | CSVEETRAGEQYF | TGCAGCGTAGAAGAGACACGGGCCGGGGAGCAGTACTTC
- | - | TRBJ2-3 | 14 | TRBV2 | CASSDHGRTDTQYF | TGTGCCAGCAGTGACCACGGGCGCACAGATACGCAGTATTTT
TRBD2 | - | TRBJ2-7 | 15 | TRBV19 | CASSRDAREAYEQYF | TGTGCCAGTAGTAGAGACGCCCGGGAGGCCTACGAGCAGTACTTC
TRBD1 | - | TRBJ1-2 | 14 | TRBV29-1 | CSVTRDSRGDGYTF | TGCAGCGTTACCCGGGACAGCCGGGGGGATGGCTACACCTTC
- | - | TRBJ2-7 | 12 | TRBV6-1 | CASSFTGYEQYF | TGTGCCAGCAGTTTTACAGGGTACGAGCAGTACTTC
- | - | TRBJ1-4 | 16 | TRBV12-5 | CASGFLAQGTREKLFF | -
TRBD1 | once | TRBJ2-7 | 14 | TRBV27 | CASSPETGGYEQYF | TGTGCCAGCAGTCCAGAGACAGGGGGGTACGAGCAGTACTTC
TRBD2 | - | TRBJ2-1 | 16 | TRBV19 | CASISQLAGERNEQFF | TGTGCCAGTATATCTCAACTAGCGGGAGAGAGGAATGAGCAGTTCTTC
- | many | TRBJ1-2 | 16 | TRBV4-1 | CASSQDQYQGNYGYTF | TGCGCCAGCAGCCAAGATCAGTATCAGGGGAACTATGGCTACACCTTC
TRBD1 | - | TRBJ1-5 | 15 | TRBV27 | CASSLGQGTNQPQHF | TGTGCCAGCAGTCTCGGACAGGGCACCAATCAGCCCCAGCATTTT